The T cell receptor (beta chain) under discussion was sequenced for a study of OX40 agonist ivuxolimab in advanced cancers. Background on the study: From roughly 20 to 79 years was the age range, with a mean of approximately 58 years, and roughly 83% were male. Under the entry rules, prior anti-PD-1, anti-PD-L1 or anti-CTLA-4 therapy was allowed, and approximately 40% had some.

Sequenced by immunoSEQ multiplex PCR; TCRdb stores in-frame clones only, minus some. This sample has about 100,000 clones, with 85% to 95% found just once. The germline V gene has CDR1 SGHKS and CDR2 YYEKEE (reference sequence). Deletions cut 3 bases from V and 13 bases from J, with 11 bases between. CDR3 length: 11 residues. Turning to this clone: The antigen is unknown.

Overall study findings and caveats: At doses 0.1 to 3.0 mg/kg, CD4+ and CD8+ clones expanded.

The chain joins TRBV5-5 to TRBJ2-1; D is perhaps TRBD2 (6 bases). The TCR originated in an adult with an advanced solid tumor such as melanoma, head and neck, liver or kidney cancer. The starting material was CD4+ or CD8+ T cells sorted from blood, obtained in a trial of the OX40 agonist ivuxolimab. This CDR3 is CASSSPGTQFF. The CDR3 coding sequence is TGTGCCAGCAGCTCGCCGGGGACTCAGTTCTTC. Complete variable domain (other parts from reference TRBV5-5 and TRBJ2-1): DAGVTQSPTHLIKTRGQQVTLRCSPISGHKSVSWYQQVLGQGPQFIFQYYEKEERGRGNFPDRFSARQFPNYSSELNVNALLLGDSALYLCASSSPGTQFFGPGTRLTVL.